The rows below give T cell receptor beta chains drawn from one sample of a study of blood T cells in healthy people across ages. Each CDR3 protein is one row after TCRdb ran MiXCR on the 5' RACE reads. The table has some 760,000 distinct CDR3 sequences, about 25% seen once. These data are also associated with another study on T cells of mothers and their children.

Sequenced input: blood. The receptors originated from a boy between 10 and 17 years old in good health. Each CDR3 is given with its conserved first and last residue. Each record gives: CDR3 DNA, CDR3 protein, V gene, CDR3 length, D gene, J gene, clone size. A D gene is named only where the DNA matches it firmly. Clone sizes are given selectively: once, few, many, or a class where the clone is expanded.

TGTGCCAGCAGACCTGCTCCGGGACAGGGAACCTACGAGCAGTACTTC CASRPAPGQGTYEQYF TRBV28 16 TRBD1 TRBJ2-7 NA
TGTGCCAGCAGTTTTGGGGCTACGGGCCGGGATGAGCAGTTCTTC CASSFGATGRDEQFF TRBV28 15 NA TRBJ2-1 NA
TGCGCCAGCAGCTCGGCCGGGACAGAGAACAATGAGCAGTTCTTC CASSSAGTENNEQFF TRBV5-1 15 TRBD1 TRBJ2-1 NA
TGTGCCAGCAGCCAAGAAATATTAGGAGGGTTACCCTACGAGCAGTACTTC CASSQEILGGLPYEQYF TRBV3-1 17 NA TRBJ2-7 few
TGCGCCAGCAGCCAAAGAGGATCTGGGGCCAACGTCCTGACTTTC CASSQRGSGANVLTF TRBV4-1 15 NA TRBJ2-6 NA
TGTGCCAGCAGCCCCCGCGAGGGCTCAACCCCAGAGACCCAGTACTTC CASSPREGSTPETQYF TRBV9 16 NA TRBJ2-5 NA
TGTGCCAGCAGCTTAACGACAGCCTCCTATAATTCACCCCTCCACTTT CASSLTTASYNSPLHF TRBV7-2 16 NA TRBJ1-6 NA
TGCGCCAGCAGCCACTTTACTAGCGGGCCTCAAGAGACCCAGTACTTC CASSHFTSGPQETQYF TRBV4-1 16 TRBD2 TRBJ2-5 NA
TGTGCCAGCAGTGCGGCCCTGGACAGGGGGCGAGAGGGAGAGACCCAGTACTTC CASSAALDRGREGETQYF TRBV28 18 TRBD1 TRBJ2-5 NA
TGTGCCAGCAGCCAAGACTACGGGCAGTTCTTC CASSQDYGQFF TRBV3-1 11 NA TRBJ2-1 NA
TGTGCCAGCAGCGGACTAGTCCGAGAGACCCAGTACTTC CASSGLVRETQYF TRBV11-2 13 TRBD2 TRBJ2-5 NA
TGCGCCAGCAGCCAAGATCGGGGGCAGCCTGAAAAACTGTTTTTT CASSQDRGQPEKLFF TRBV4-3 15 NA TRBJ1-4 few
TGTGCCAGCAGTTCACTCGGGCCGAGAAACTCCTACGAGCAGTACTTC CASSSLGPRNSYEQYF TRBV28 16 NA TRBJ2-7 NA
TGTGCCAGCAGTGCCCCGGGACTAGAGATTTACAATGAGCAGTTCTTC CASSAPGLEIYNEQFF TRBV2 16 TRBD2 TRBJ2-1 few
TGTGCCAGCTCCACGGCGGGAGGTAGTCAGCCCCAGCATTTT CASSTAGGSQPQHF TRBV6-1 14 NA TRBJ1-5 few
TGTGCCAGTAGCGCGACAGGGCCCCGTTTAAACTATGGCTACACCTTC CASSATGPRLNYGYTF TRBV19 16 TRBD1 TRBJ1-2 NA
TGTGCCAGCAGTCCTTGGGACAGGGCTTCTTTAGGCTACACCTTC CASSPWDRASLGYTF TRBV12-3/TRBV12-4 15 TRBD1 TRBJ1-2 NA
TGTGCCAGTAACAGGGGCGATCTATCCTACGAGCAGTACTTC CASNRGDLSYEQYF TRBV19 14 TRBD1 TRBJ2-7 NA
TGTGCCAGCAAAACTCAAGAGACCCAGTACTTC CASKTQETQYF TRBV2 11 NA TRBJ2-5 few
TGCGCCAGCAGCCAAGAGGCCTCCACATCCCAAGAGACCCAGTACTTC CASSQEASTSQETQYF TRBV4-1 16 NA TRBJ2-5 NA
TGTGCCAGCAGCTTAGGCCAGGGATTGTTCACAGATACGCAGTATTTT CASSLGQGLFTDTQYF TRBV7-6 16 NA TRBJ2-3 NA
TGTGCCAGCAGCCAAGTCACCGGGACAGGGGACTCTGGGGCCAACGTCCTGACTTTC CASSQVTGTGDSGANVLTF TRBV4-2 19 TRBD1 TRBJ2-6 NA
TGCGCCAGCAGCCCGGGACAGGGAGGCTACGAGCAGTACTTC CASSPGQGGYEQYF TRBV5-1 14 TRBD1 TRBJ2-7 many
TGTGCCAGCAGCCCAGAGGGAGGGATCAATCAGCCCCAGCATTTT CASSPEGGINQPQHF TRBV12-3/TRBV12-4 15 NA TRBJ1-5 NA
TGCGCCAGCAGCCAAGACCTGGGGGGCTACTATGGCTACACCTTC CASSQDLGGYYGYTF TRBV5-1 15 NA TRBJ1-2 NA
TGCAGTGTACAGGCTAGCGGGACCCAAGAGACCCAGTACTTC CSVQASGTQETQYF TRBV20-1 14 TRBD2 TRBJ2-5 NA
TGCAGCGTTGAAGAAGGAGGGGCGAGGGATACGCAGTATTTT CSVEEGGARDTQYF TRBV29-1 14 NA TRBJ2-3 NA
TGCAGTGCTAGAGATCCGGGCAGCTCCTACGAGCAGTACTTC CSARDPGSSYEQYF TRBV20-1 14 NA TRBJ2-7 NA
TGTGCCAGCAGCTTAGAGCCGTGGGGGGGAGCCTACGAGCAGTACTTC CASSLEPWGGAYEQYF TRBV7-6 16 TRBD2 TRBJ2-7 NA
TGTGCCAGCGGCCCGGAGGGGGAGACCCAGTACTTC CASGPEGETQYF TRBV7-9 12 NA TRBJ2-5 NA
TGTGCCAGCAGCCAAGATCAGATCAGCTATGGCTACACCTTC CASSQDQISYGYTF TRBV3-1 14 NA TRBJ1-2 NA
TGTGCCAGCAGTTCTAGCGGGACCTACGAGCAGTACTTC CASSSSGTYEQYF TRBV27 13 TRBD2 TRBJ2-7 NA
TGTGCCAGCAGCCGAAACAGGGAATCTGACTATGAGCAGTTCTTC CASSRNRESDYEQFF TRBV13 15 NA TRBJ2-1 few
TGCAGTGCTTTCGGGGGTCGCACAGATACGCAGTATTTT CSAFGGRTDTQYF TRBV20-1 13 NA TRBJ2-3 few
TGTGCCAGCGCCAGCTACTACGAGCAGTACTTC CASASYYEQYF TRBV7-8 11 NA TRBJ2-7 few
TGTGCCAGCAGCCCCGGGACTAGCATCCATGAGCAGTTCTTC CASSPGTSIHEQFF TRBV12-3/TRBV12-4 14 TRBD2 TRBJ2-1 few
TGTGCCAGCAGCTTGGGTGAAATCGCAGCAAAGAAAATGGCTTTCTTT CASSLGEIAAKKMAFF TRBV5-5 16 NA TRBJ1-1 NA
TGTGCCAGCAGTTCATTGTCTAGCGGAAAAGCCTACGAGCAGTACTTC CASSSLSSGKAYEQYF TRBV28 16 TRBD2 TRBJ2-7 NA
TGTGCCAGCAGCGTAGTGGCGGGAGGGCCCTACGAGCAGTACTTC CASSVVAGGPYEQYF TRBV9 15 TRBD2 TRBJ2-7 NA
TGTGCCAGCCGAAGCTGGAGCACAGATACGCAGTATTTT CASRSWSTDTQYF TRBV11-2 13 NA TRBJ2-3 few